There are many counts of the clone carrying this T cell receptor (beta chain). Its target is unknown. This sample was included in a study of T cell repertoires in cytomegalovirus infection. CDR3 length equals 17 residues. Trimming cost V 5 bases and J 2 bases; bases outside gene matches: 10. CDR1 is SGHVS and CDR2 is FQNEAQ in the germline V gene. TCRdb reprocessed the reads with MiXCR, giving one entry per CDR3 protein. The table lists around 100,000 distinct CDR3 sequences, around 40% of them singletons. The TCR sequence derives from a human donor in good health (CMV status not recorded). Some clones in this sample may be carry-over from other donors' samples. This chain connects TRBV7-8 to TRBJ2-2, with 8 bases identical to TRBD1. Sequenced material: CD8+ T cells from cultured PBMCs, taken from culture after CMV antigen stimulation. The CDR3, as DNA: TGTGCCAGCAGCCCCAGCCCGGGACAGGTCAACACCGGGGAGCTGTTTTTT. This translates into CASSPSPGQVNTGELFF.